The clone carrying this T cell receptor (beta chain) appeared once. CDR3 length: 13 amino acids. The germline CDR1 and CDR2 sequences are SGHDT and YYEEEE. V lost 2 bases and J lost 1, with 6 bases in between. The data were obtained in a study of blood T cell repertoires in COVID-19. At the level of the study: T cells, B-cell-depleted T cells, or PBMCs supplied cDNA or gDNA.

Methods used by the authors: Counts of nucleated cells, estimated from reference gene primer amplification, were obtained. Sequencing used immunoSEQ multiplex PCR; TCRdb keeps in-frame clones, though not all of them. V and J calls and clone size are as listed in that table; D and trimming were resolved from the DNA. This sample carries under 300,000 clones, 86% of them seen once, and the ten largest clones take 9% to 15%. The sequenced material came from peripheral blood. The chain combines TRBV5-6 with TRBJ1-2; D not resolved. The clonotype comes from a man older than 75 with acute or convalescent COVID-19. CDR3 nucleotide sequence: TGTGCCAGCAGCTTACAGTTTAACTATGGCTACACCTTC. This encodes CASSLQFNYGYTF. Variable domain in full (rest from reference TRBV5-6 and TRBJ1-2): DAGVTQSPTHLIKTRGQQVTLRCSPKSGHDTVSWYQQALGQGPQFIFQYYEEEERQRGNFPDRFSGHQFPNYSSELNVNALLLGDSALYLCASSLQFNYGYTFGSGTRLTVV.